The clone carrying this TCR beta chain was counted many times. Its specificity is unknown. These data are taken from a study of beta chain features in type 1 diabetes. Whole-study findings and limits: Among all four CD4+ subsets, Type 1 diabetes patients had TCRB CDR3s that were moderately but significantly shorter.

A single heparinised draw of roughly 0.11 L on average was taken per donor. Germline trimming cut 6 bases from V and 4 bases from J; bases unmatched to any gene: 9. The CDR3 is 14 amino acids. Germline values: CDR1 SQVTM, CDR2 ANQGSEA. Reverse transcribing all isolated RNA meant expressed TCRB transcripts were sequenced. Generated by immunoSEQ multiplex PCR, the TCRdb table keeps only in-frame clones and is missing some. The sample lists 300,000 or so clones; approximately 15% were seen once. J is TRBJ2-5 and V is TRBV29-1, with 9 nucleotides matching TRBD2. The receptor was derived from a woman in her late teens or twenties with type 1 diabetes. Material for sequencing was naive CD4+ T cells from blood. CDR3 sequence: CSVHSGSGGETQYF. The CDR3 DNA reads as TGCAGCGTCCATAGCGGGAGTGGGGGAGAGACCCAGTACTTC.